The 32 T cell receptor beta chains below all came from one sample that was sequenced in a study of naive and memory T cell subsets. A UMI-containing oligonucleotide was joined by 3' ligation to the TCR cDNA template. Ligated cDNA underwent four rounds of PCR with nested alpha and beta constant region primers and SP2. TCRdb passed the 5' RACE reads through MiXCR, listing each CDR3 protein once. The table lists about 62,000 distinct CDR3 sequences, more than 6.5% of them singletons. The receptors come from a female donor in good health.

This clonotype was counted a few times. The chain has TRBV20-1 and TRBJ2-7; the D is unclear. CDR1 DFQATT and CDR2 SNEGSKA come from the germline V gene (reference sequence). CDR3 length equals 12 residues. Trimming left V 5 bases short and J 6 bases short, with 14 bases between. This CDR3 is CSAHRDGGEQYF. For the CDR3, the DNA is TGCAGTGCTCATAGAGATGGTGGCGAGCAGTACTTC.

This chain links TRBV20-1 with TRBJ2-7; D perhaps matches TRBD2 (6 bases). Deletions cut 3 bases from V and 2 bases from J, with 17 bases between. This CDR3 has 15 residues. CDR1 DFQATT and CDR2 SNEGSKA come from the germline V gene (reference sequence). CDR3 DNA sequence: TGCAGTGCTAGCGGACTAAGCTCGGGAGCCTACGAGCAGTACTTC. Amino acids: CSASGLSSGAYEQYF.

This clonotype has at least ten counts. The chain is built from TRBV20-1 and TRBJ1-5, with D tentatively TRBD1 (5 bases). Germline loops: CDR1 DFQATT, CDR2 SNEGSKA (reference sequence). Trimming took 6 bases from V and 3 from J, leaving 21 bases between them. There are 16 residues in the CDR3. For the CDR3, the DNA is TGCAGTGCACTATCCCCCTACAGGTCTTCCAATCAGCCCCAGCATTTT. This translates into CSALSPYRSSNQPQHF.

This clonotype occurred many times. The chain employs TRBV15 and TRBJ1-5, with a possible D match to TRBD1 (6 bases). Germline V CDR1 and CDR2: LNHNV, YYDKDF (reference sequence). The CDR3 spans 18 residues. The V end was cut by 2 bases, the J end by 0 bases, with 17 bases between. The CDR3 reads CATSRNQQGRYSNQPQHF. The CDR3 coding sequence is TGTGCCACCAGCAGAAATCAACAGGGACGGTATAGCAATCAGCCCCAGCATTTT.

In its sample, this clonotype was seen many times. The chain couples TRBV14 to TRBJ2-3, with 9 nucleotides matching TRBD2. Per the germline V gene, CDR1 is SGHDN and CDR2 is FVKESK. The J segment lost 12 bases and the V segment lost 4 bases, leaving 8 bases of the junction unmatched. The CDR3 extends over 13 amino acids. The CDR3 loop is CASSLAGGPSQYF. Written as DNA, the CDR3 is TGTGCCAGCAGCCTTGCGGGAGGGCCTTCACAGTATTTT.

This clonotype showed up just a few times. This sequence joins TRBV3-1 and TRBJ1-3, with 9 bases that match TRBD1. Germline CDR1 reads LGHDT; CDR2 reads YNNKEL (reference sequence). J was trimmed by 0 bases and V by 1 base; bases with no gene match: 4. This CDR3 contains 17 residues. CDR3 DNA: TGTGCCAGCAGCCAAGGTCCGACAGGGGGCTCTGGAAACACCATATATTTT. This encodes CASSQGPTGGSGNTIYF.

In DNA form, the CDR3 reads TGTGCCAGTACCCCCTTTGGGACAGCCTTTAGCAATCAGCCCCAGCATTTT. This codes for CASTPFGTAFSNQPQHF. The J gene is TRBJ1-5, the V gene TRBV19; 7 bases are a match to TRBD1. The J segment lost 0 bases and the V segment lost 7 bases, leaving 12 bases of the junction unmatched. CDR1 LNHDA and CDR2 SQIVND come from the germline V gene (reference sequence). The CDR3 has 17 amino acids.

This clonotype was counted between two and nine times. CDR3 protein: CAISPRDRDTEAFF. The CDR3, as DNA: TGTGCCATCAGTCCCCGGGACAGGGACACTGAAGCTTTCTTT. The rearrangement uses TRBV10-3 and TRBJ1-1; 9 bases are a match to TRBD1. With 5 bases clipped from V and 3 bases from J, the junction kept 4 bases outside the gene matches. Germline values: CDR1 ENHRY, CDR2 SYGVKD. This CDR3 comprises 14 residues.

Many counts were recorded for this clonotype. The chain joins TRBV18 to TRBJ1-1; unclear D gene. V lost 6 bases, J lost 0 bases, and 8 bases lay in between. Germline loops: CDR1 KGHSH, CDR2 LQKENI. This CDR3 contains 13 residues. CDR3 coding DNA: TGTGCCAGCTCCACGGGTATGAACACTGAAGCTTTCTTT. Its protein is CASSTGMNTEAFF.

This clonotype was seen only a few times. CDR3 sequence reads: CASSYENLNTEAFF. CDR3 DNA: TGTGCCAGCAGTTACGAGAATTTGAACACTGAAGCTTTCTTT. V is TRBV6-5 and J is TRBJ1-1; D not certain. Deletions cut 2 bases from V and 0 bases from J, with 7 bases between. The CDR3 extends over 14 amino acids. Germline CDR1 is MNHEY and CDR2 is SVGAGI.

Remarks on this clonotype: This may arise from a read error, as a much more abundant clone is one base away. J is TRBJ1-1 and V is TRBV29-1, with unresolved D. V was trimmed by 8 bases and J by 4 bases, leaving 14 bases between them. Germline CDR1 SQVTM, CDR2 ANQGSEA. The CDR3 has 12 residues. The CDR3 DNA follows: TGCAGCACACGGACCATGATCACTGAAGCTTTCTTT. Translation: CSTRTMITEAFF.

The chain couples TRBV12-3 or TRBV12-4 to TRBJ2-3, with a tentative D call TRBD2 (5 bases). Trimming stripped 2 bases from V and 2 bases from J, with 14 bases between. The CDR3 runs to 16 residues. The CDR3 loop reads CASSLSGWNPTDTQYF. In DNA form, the CDR3 reads TGTGCCAGCAGTTTATCGGGGTGGAACCCCACAGATACGCAGTATTTT.

This sequence joins TRBV7-2 and TRBJ2-2, with D tentatively TRBD2 (6 bases). Germline loops: CDR1 SGHTA, CDR2 FQGNSA. The CDR3 is 17 residues long. Trimming stripped 2 bases from V and 6 bases from J, with 19 bases between. As DNA, the CDR3 is TGTGCCAGCAGCTTAAATTGGCTCCGACTAGGATCCGGGGAGCTGTTTTTT. Translation: CASSLNWLRLGSGELFF.

In nucleotides, the CDR3 is TGTGCCAGCGGCTGGCGAGATAGGAATGAGCAGTTCTTC. This codes for CASGWRDRNEQFF. The chain couples TRBV7-3 to TRBJ2-1, with D hard to call. Trimming pared 8 bases from V and 7 bases from J, leaving 15 bases between. From germline, CDR1 is SGHTA and CDR2 FQGTGA. The CDR3 totals 13 residues.

Ten or more counts support this clonotype. The chain is built from TRBV6-1 and TRBJ1-1, with no clear D. The CDR3 consists of 19 residues. The ends were cut back, 5 bases at V and 5 bases at J, with 30 bases in the middle. The germline gives CDR1 MNHNS, CDR2 SASEGT. CDR3 DNA: TGTGCCAGCAGTCGGGTTCTTGGGTCCCGAACGGAGGGATTTACTGAAGCTTTCTTT. The encoded protein is CASSRVLGSRTEGFTEAFF.

In its sample, this clonotype was seen a few times. The junction and the germline gene differ at one end; a read error may be behind it. This chain uses TRBV7-7 with TRBJ2-1; D unresolved. CDR3 size: 13 residues. CDR1 is SSHAT and CDR2 is FNYEAQ in the germline V gene (reference sequence). DNA for the CDR3: TGTGCTAGCAGCCAAACCGGGCACAATGAGCAGTTCTTC. This translates into CASSQTGHNEQFF.

This clonotype has a handful of counts. The rearrangement uses TRBV6-1 and TRBJ2-3; the D call may be TRBD1 or TRBD2 (5 bases each). This CDR3 is built from 15 residues. In germline, CDR1 is MNHNS, CDR2 SASEGT. V was shortened by 2 bases and J by 5 bases, with 14 bases between the two germline ends. The CDR3 region is CASSEYEGRRDTQYF. In DNA, the CDR3 is TGTGCCAGCAGTGAATATGAGGGGCGAAGAGATACGCAGTATTTT.

The chain combines TRBV5-4 with TRBJ2-5; either TRBD1 or TRBD2 may supply D (5 bases each). The ends were cut back, 3 bases at V and 4 bases at J, with 19 bases in the middle. CDR3 length: 16 residues. The germline V gene has CDR1 SGHNT and CDR2 YYREEE (reference sequence). The CDR3 nucleotides read TGTGCCAGCAGCTGGGGCGGGTCAGGGCGTAGAGAGACCCAGTACTTC. Translated: CASSWGGSGRRETQYF.

This chain connects TRBV12-3 or TRBV12-4 to TRBJ1-1, with D hard to call. This CDR3 has 14 amino acids. The V gene lost 0 bases and the J gene lost 5 bases, with 10 bases spanning the gap. CDR3 in amino acids: CASSLAVERTEAFF. As DNA, the CDR3 is TGTGCCAGCAGTTTAGCCGTGGAGAGGACTGAAGCTTTCTTT.

This clonotype was seen ten or more times. The chain is built from TRBV14 and TRBJ1-2; 7 positions match TRBD1. There are 16 residues in the CDR3. Germline V CDR1 and CDR2: SGHDN, FVKESK. The trim removed 7 bases at V and 8 bases at J, leaving 19 bases unmatched. The CDR3 DNA reads as TGTGCCAGCACCAAGGGTTTTTGGAGAAACAGGGGAGGCTACACCTTC. Amino acids: CASTKGFWRNRGGYTF.

The sample holds many counts of this clonotype. The chain recombines TRBV12-3 or TRBV12-4 with TRBJ1-1; 12 bases map to TRBD1. The CDR3 loop spans 17 amino acids. Unmatched junction bases numbered 8, after V lost 5 bases and J lost 1 base. The CDR3 here is CASSPRDRGLTNTEAFF. In DNA, the CDR3 is TGTGCCAGCAGTCCCCGGGACAGGGGGCTTACGAACACTGAAGCTTTCTTT.

This clonotype was observed a few times. The chain recombines TRBV5-1 with TRBJ1-1; 9 nucleotides match TRBD1. The CDR3 spans 16 residues. Trimming took 0 bases from V and 1 from J; bases not matched to a gene: 4. The germline V gene has CDR1 SGHRS and CDR2 YFSETQ. CDR3 sequence: CASSLGQGVKNTEAFF. CDR3 DNA sequence: TGCGCCAGCAGCTTGGGACAGGGGGTAAAGAACACTGAAGCTTTCTTT.

This clonotype was picked up a small number of times. The chain combines TRBV28 with TRBJ2-5; 8 nucleotides match TRBD2. CDR1 and CDR2 (germline): MDHEN, SYDVKM. The J segment lost 4 bases and the V segment lost 5 bases, leaving 15 bases of the junction unmatched. CDR3 length: 17 residues. The DNA for the CDR3 is TGTGCCAGCAGTGGAACACTCTCCAGCGGGGGTGGAGAGACCCAGTACTTC. It codes for CASSGTLSSGGGETQYF. The full variable domain, its missing parts supplied by reference TRBV28 and TRBJ2-5, is DVKVTQSSRYLVKRTGEKVFLECVQDMDHENMFWYRQDPGLGLRLIYFSYDVKMKEKGDIPEGYSVSREKKERFSLILESASTNQTSMYLCASSGTLSSGGGETQYFGPGTRLLVL.

The chain is built from TRBV7-6 and TRBJ2-5; TRBD1 matches 8 bases. Germline V gene sequence: CDR1 SGHVS, CDR2 FNYEAQ. CDR3 length: 12 amino acids. V shed 5 bases and J 5 bases; nucleotides not matched to a gene: 1. The CDR3 is CASSRQGETQYF. The CDR3 DNA follows: TGTGCCAGCAGCCGACAGGGGGAGACCCAGTACTTC.

This clonotype appeared many times. V usage is TRBV6-2 or TRBV6-3 and J usage is TRBJ2-7, with D uncertain. This CDR3 is 13 amino acids long. V gave up 6 bases and J gave up 5 bases, with 14 bases separating them. Germline V CDR1 and CDR2: MNHEY, SVGEGT. The CDR3 region is CASSRSEADEQYF. CDR3 nucleotide sequence: TGTGCCAGCAGCCGGAGCGAGGCCGACGAGCAGTACTTC.

This clonotype was counted many times. The V and J genes are TRBV20-1 and TRBJ1-5; tentatively, D is TRBD1 (6 bases). The CDR3 totals 18 residues. Trimming took 0 bases from V and 1 from J, leaving 19 bases between them. In germline, CDR1 is DFQATT, CDR2 SNEGSKA (reference sequence). CDR3 loop: CSARDEQGSPASNQPQHF. DNA for the CDR3: TGCAGTGCTAGAGATGAACAGGGAAGCCCAGCGAGCAATCAGCCCCAGCATTTT.

The chain combines TRBV12-3 or TRBV12-4 with TRBJ2-7; a weak D match, TRBD1 (6 bases). CDR3 size: 12 residues. The germline V and J ends were trimmed by 5 bases and 3 bases, with 8 bases remaining between them. Written as DNA, the CDR3 is TGTGCCAGCAGTGAACAGGGCTACGAGCAGTACTTC. Translation: CASSEQGYEQYF.

In its sample, this clonotype was seen a few times. The rearrangement links TRBV27 to TRBJ1-5; D remains ambiguous. V lost 2 bases and J lost 7, with 12 bases in between. The CDR3 totals 14 residues. Germline CDR1 reads MNHEY; CDR2 reads SMNVEV (reference sequence). CDR3 sequence: CASSLVVGIQPQHF. The CDR3, as DNA: TGTGCCAGCAGTTTAGTTGTCGGCATCCAGCCCCAGCATTTT.

The CDR3 sequence: CASSLNRDSLEDNEQFF. The CDR3 DNA follows: TGTGCCAGCAGCTTAAATCGGGACTCCCTGGAGGACAATGAGCAGTTCTTC. The V gene is TRBV7-3, the J gene TRBJ2-1; a possible D gene is TRBD2 (6 bases). V gave up 1 base and J gave up 5 bases, with 18 bases separating them. The length of the CDR3 is 17 residues. Germline values: CDR1 SGHTA, CDR2 FQGTGA. The variable domain in full, with the rest retrieved from reference TRBV7-3 and TRBJ2-1, is GAGVSQTPSNKVTEKGKYVELRCDPISGHTALYWYRQSLGQGPEFLIYFQGTGAADDSGLPNDRFFAVRPEGSVSTLKIQRTERGDSAVYLCASSLNRDSLEDNEQFFGPGTRLTVL.

This clonotype was detected ten times or more. This chain uses TRBV20-1 with TRBJ2-7; 7 nucleotides align to TRBD1. Germline V gene sequence: CDR1 DFQATT, CDR2 SNEGSKA (reference sequence). V trimming: 0 bases; J trimming: 5 bases; junction bases outside the gene matches: 4. The CDR3 extends over 13 amino acids. CDR3 sequence (DNA): TGCAGTGCTAGAGATTTAGGGGGCGACGAGCAGTACTTC. Amino acid sequence: CSARDLGGDEQYF.

In this sample, this clonotype turned up a few times. This chain uses TRBV6-5 with TRBJ2-2; D is ambiguous. The germline V gene has CDR1 MNHEY and CDR2 SVGAGI. With 6 bases removed from V and 3 bases from J, the gap between germline ends came to 8 bases. The CDR3 has 13 residues. CDR3 in amino acids: CASRYTHTGELFF. Here the CDR3 DNA reads TGTGCCAGCAGGTACACCCACACCGGGGAGCTGTTTTTT.

This clonotype was detected ten times or more. V is TRBV28 and J is TRBJ2-3, with 7 bases lining up with TRBD2. The germline V gene encodes CDR1 MDHEN and CDR2 SYDVKM. Germline trimming cut 4 bases from V and 4 bases from J; bases unmatched to any gene: 8. The CDR3 length is 15 residues. The CDR3 reads CASSSPGGYPDTQYF. DNA of the CDR3: TGTGCCAGCAGTTCCCCGGGAGGTTACCCAGATACGCAGTATTTT.